A single sample gave rise to the 13 T cell receptor beta chains below, sequenced in a study of PD-1 blockade in classical Hodgkin lymphoma. As to time point: cycle 4 day 1 (C4D1), after 6 weeks of nivolumab. Every single patient, without exception, relapsed after autologous stem cell transplantation, and brentuximab vedotin exposure varied. Assay used: immunoSEQ multiplex PCR; TCRdb lists only in-frame clones, some missing. The data show tens of thousands of clones, with around 78% seen just once and about 9.4% held by the top ten. The material was peripheral blood mononuclear cells (PBMCs), obtained before the fourth cycle of nivolumab. The receptors were sampled from a human donor with classical Hodgkin lymphoma.

This clone was observed a single time. The chain joins TRBV9 to TRBJ2-5; 7 nucleotides align to TRBD2. Germline V lookup: CDR1 SGDLS, CDR2 YYNGEE. The J segment lost 2 bases and the V segment lost 4 bases, leaving 5 bases of the junction unmatched. The CDR3 loop spans 14 amino acids. This chain's CDR3 is CASSPERDQETQYF. The CDR3 coding sequence is TGTGCCAGCAGCCCCGAGCGGGATCAAGAGACCCAGTACTTC.

The CDR3 sequence is CASSVGLDQPQHF. The CDR3 DNA sequence: TGTGCCAGCAGTGTTGGGTTGGATCAGCCCCAGCATTTT. The chain is built from TRBV25-1 and TRBJ1-5; D gene uncertain. Between the trimmed V and J ends, which lost 4 bases and 5 bases, there was a span of 9 bases. Germline values: CDR1 MGHDK, CDR2 SYGVNS. The CDR3 runs to 13 residues. Full variable domain (remainder filled in from reference TRBV25-1 and TRBJ1-5): EADIYQTPRYLVIGTGKKITLECSQTMGHDKMYWYQQDPGMELHLIHYSYGVNSTEKGDLSSESTVSRIRTEHFPLTLESARPSHTSQYLCASSVGLDQPQHFGDGTRLSIL.

The gene calls are TRBV6-1 and TRBJ2-5, with 11 bases that match TRBD2. This CDR3 has 15 residues. Per germline, CDR1 MNHNS and CDR2 SASEGT. Unmatched junction bases numbered 6, after V lost 5 bases and J lost 4 bases. This CDR3 reads CASSTLAGVGETQYF. For the CDR3, the DNA is TGTGCCAGCAGTACACTAGCGGGGGTGGGAGAGACCCAGTACTTC.

This clone has a handful of counts. The J gene is TRBJ2-3, the V gene TRBV18; TRBD2 matches at 14 bases. J lost 4 bases, V lost 3 bases, and 0 bases had no gene match. From germline, CDR1 is KGHSH and CDR2 LQKENI. The CDR3 length is 15 residues. CDR3 in DNA: TGTGCCAGCTCACCGACTAGCGGGAGGGCAGATACGCAGTATTTT. It translates to CASSPTSGRADTQYF.

This clone has more than one count but fewer than ten. The chain employs TRBV6-1 and TRBJ2-7; D is possibly TRBD1 (6 bases). CDR1 is MNHNS, CDR2 SASEGT, per germline. The CDR3 runs to 15 residues. Trimming shortened V by 6 bases and J by 4 bases, and 19 bases separated the two germline ends. CDR3 DNA: TGTGCCAGCAGGGGCACAGGGTCGGCTAGTTACGAGCAGTACTTC. Encoded protein: CASRGTGSASYEQYF.

The chain uses TRBV6-5 and TRBJ1-4; D not resolved. The CDR3 extends over 15 amino acids. Germline V gene sequence: CDR1 MNHEY, CDR2 SVGAGI. The germline V and J ends were trimmed by 3 bases and 7 bases, with 15 bases remaining between them. CDR3 sequence reads: CASSYTGLGSEKLFF. CDR3 bases: TGTGCCAGCAGTTATACGGGTCTTGGAAGTGAAAAACTGTTTTTT.

Only a few counts were recorded for this clone. The chain recombines TRBV7-9 with TRBJ2-1; 7 bases map to TRBD1. J was trimmed by 4 bases and V by 5 bases; bases with no gene match: 14. The CDR3 runs to 17 residues. Germline CDR1 reads SEHNR; CDR2 reads FQNEAQ (reference sequence). The CDR3 coding sequence is TGTGCCAGCAGCCCCCTCGTCCGGGACAGACAATACAATGAGCAGTTCTTC. Translated: CASSPLVRDRQYNEQFF.

This clone was seen more than once but under ten times. The rearrangement joins TRBV6-5 to TRBJ1-1; D gene uncertain. The CDR3 extends over 11 amino acids. Germline V lookup: CDR1 MNHEY, CDR2 SVGAGI. V was pared by 7 bases and J by 3 bases, with 6 bases between. The CDR3 loop is CASIRDTEAFF. DNA for the CDR3: TGTGCCAGCATCCGGGACACTGAAGCTTTCTTT.

Details on this clone: The sample carries other DNA sequences with the same CDR3. The chain combines TRBV5-1 with TRBJ1-2; TRBD1 agrees at 9 bases. The V gene end was trimmed by 0 bases and the J gene end by 6 bases; junction bases not matched to a gene: 0. This CDR3 region has 13 residues. Germline V gene lookup returns CDR1 SGHRS and CDR2 YFSETQ. The CDR3 sequence is CASSLGQGDGYTF. The CDR3 DNA reads as TGCGCCAGCAGCTTGGGACAGGGGGATGGCTACACCTTC.

V and J are TRBV10-2 and TRBJ2-7; D may be TRBD1 (6 bases). CDR1 is WSHSY, CDR2 SAAADI, per germline. V gave up 10 bases and J gave up 3 bases, with 19 bases separating them. This CDR3 has 14 amino acids. The CDR3 protein is CAILRGQTNYEQYF. Here the CDR3 DNA reads TGCGCCATCTTAAGAGGACAGACCAACTACGAGCAGTACTTC.

The V and J genes are TRBV6-6 and TRBJ1-5; D not certain. The V gene lost 0 bases and the J gene lost 7 bases, with 7 bases spanning the gap. The germline CDR1 and CDR2 sequences are MNHNY and SVGAGI (reference sequence). There are 13 residues in the CDR3. CDR3: CASSYSVVQPQHF. The CDR3 coding sequence is TGTGCCAGCAGTTACTCGGTTGTACAGCCCCAGCATTTT.

This clone occurred many times. The chain links TRBV5-4 to TRBJ1-2, with D possibly matching TRBD1 (5 bases). Trimming removed 3 bases at V and 3 bases at J, with 15 bases between. This CDR3 spans 15 amino acids. Germline V gene sequence: CDR1 SGHNT, CDR2 YYREEE (reference sequence). CDR3 coding DNA: TGTGCCAGCAGCTCCATAGGGGAAGGTGACTATGGCTACACCTTC. It yields the protein CASSSIGEGDYGYTF.

In this sample, this clone turned up a few times. The V gene is TRBV19, the J gene TRBJ1-5; D unclear. This CDR3 has 16 residues. In germline, CDR1 is LNHDA, CDR2 SQIVND (reference sequence). The V end lost 1 base, the J end lost 4 bases, and 14 bases lay between the germline ends. The DNA of the CDR3 is TGTGCCAGTAGTATAGGCAAGATGGGTACAAATCAGCCCCAGCATTTT. The encoded protein is CASSIGKMGTNQPQHF.